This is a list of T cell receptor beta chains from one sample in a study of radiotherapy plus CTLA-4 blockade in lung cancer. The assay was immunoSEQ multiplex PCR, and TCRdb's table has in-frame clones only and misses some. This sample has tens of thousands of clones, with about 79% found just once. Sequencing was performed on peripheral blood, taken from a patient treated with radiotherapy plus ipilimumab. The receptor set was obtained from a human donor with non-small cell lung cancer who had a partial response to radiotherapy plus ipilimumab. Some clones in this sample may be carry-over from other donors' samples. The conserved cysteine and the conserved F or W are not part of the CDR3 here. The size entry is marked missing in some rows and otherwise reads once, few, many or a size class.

ASSLAGQGKGYT TRBJ1-2 . TRBV11-3
ASSGRQENTEAF TRBJ1-1 . TRBV6-1
ASSLREETQY TRBJ2-5 . TRBV5-1
AWSSGVSYEQY . . TRBV30
ASSSRGYGCT TRBJ1-2 once TRBV28
ASSWGQSSYEQY TRBJ2-7 . TRBV7-2
ASSQDHRYNEQF TRBJ2-1 few TRBV14
ASRALGQWNQPQH TRBJ1-5 . TRBV6-5
ASSLGLGSYEQY TRBJ2-7 . TRBV11-2
ASSLIDGGTEAF TRBJ1-1 . TRBV11-1
ASSLSGGGTGELF TRBJ2-2 . TRBV28
ASSPEGVMEQY TRBJ2-5 . TRBV5-1
ASATGNRGEKLF TRBJ1-4 . TRBV19
ASSWAGVTNTEAF TRBJ1-1 . TRBV5-4
ASSLVGNLLLYEQY . . TRBV5-5